The clone carrying this T cell receptor beta chain has a handful of counts. What it binds is not known. 5'RACE template switching generated TCR cDNA, adding a universal primer site and UMIs. TCRdb re-derived calls from the 5' RACE reads in MiXCR, one entry per CDR3 protein. This table has fewer than 400,000 distinct CDR3 sequences, 6.2% appearing once. This record comes from a study of T cells after yellow fever vaccination. V was cut by 7 bases and J by 4 bases, with 18 bases left in between. The CDR3 spans 15 residues. Regarding the study as a whole: The secondary T-cell response peaked on day 5, not day 15, but was weaker. A limited proportion of clonotypes was detected within both the CD4 and CD8 compartments.

This rearrangement joins TRBV12-3 or TRBV12-4 to TRBJ2-3; tentatively, D is TRBD2 (6 bases). The material sequenced was PBMCs, taken 5 days after the yellow fever booster vaccination. This TCR came from a man younger than 45 who received the YFV17D yellow fever vaccine. The CDR3 DNA is TGTGCCAGCACCCTCGTTGGAGGGTCGGCAGATACGCAGTATTTT. This gives the protein CASTLVGGSADTQYF.